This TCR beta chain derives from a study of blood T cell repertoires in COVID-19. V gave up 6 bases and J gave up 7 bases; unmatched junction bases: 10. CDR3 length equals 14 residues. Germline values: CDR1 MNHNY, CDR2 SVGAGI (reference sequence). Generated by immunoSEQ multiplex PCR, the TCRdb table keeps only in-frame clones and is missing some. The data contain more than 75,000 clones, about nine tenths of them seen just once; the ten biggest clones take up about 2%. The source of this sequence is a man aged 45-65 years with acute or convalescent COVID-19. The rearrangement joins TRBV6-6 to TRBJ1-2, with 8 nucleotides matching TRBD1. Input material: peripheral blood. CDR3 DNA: TGTGCCAGCAGAGGCGCAGGACAGGGTTTTGGCTACACCTTC. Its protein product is CASRGAGQGFGYTF.